A selection of T cell receptor beta chains follows, all from one sample in a study of cytomegalovirus exposure and HLA in healthy donors. The protocol was immunoSEQ multiplex PCR, while the TCRdb copy is restricted to in-frame clones and leaves out a portion. The sample lists 100,000 to 150,000 clones; approximately 84% were seen once. Specimen: PBMCs. The origin of the receptors is a man between 18 and 29 years old in good health and CMV-seropositive. CDR3s leave out the opening cysteine and the closing phenylalanine or tryptophan. The order of the fields is clone size, V gene, D gene, J gene, CDR3 length, CDR3 protein. The D gene is left open where the match is weak. Clone size appears in some rows only: once, few, many, or a class for an expanded clone.

few	TRBV11-1	TRBD1	TRBJ2-1	14	ASSLDEKTGDDEQF
NA	TRBV2	TRBD1	TRBJ1-5	11	ASAQGENQPQH
NA	TRBV7-9	NA	TRBJ2-1	12	SSSLGLALDEQF
NA	TRBV20-1	TRBD1	TRBJ1-2	9	SVRDSRGYT
NA	TRBV5-1	TRBD2	TRBJ2-1	14	ASSLIAGRIRNEQF
NA	TRBV19	NA	TRBJ1-6	14	ASSISFRQTNSPLH
NA	TRBV7-8	NA	TRBJ1-5	11	ASSRGINQPQH
NA	TRBV29-1	TRBD1	TRBJ2-7	10	SAKTGPYEQY
NA	TRBV23-1	TRBD1	TRBJ1-1	20	ASSQSLNFGSGQVSINTEAF
NA	TRBV7-9	NA	TRBJ1-1	11	ASSFWSVSKAF
NA	TRBV19	NA	TRBJ2-5	12	ASSQAGAGETQY
NA	TRBV5-4	NA	TRBJ2-5	11	ASSLSGGETQY
NA	TRBV10-3	NA	TRBJ1-1	13	AISESTGVNTEAF
once	TRBV19	NA	TRBJ2-7	17	ASSDRGRTSGHSSYEQY
few	TRBV6-6	NA	TRBJ1-2	12	ASSLQGSGYDYT
NA	TRBV6-1	NA	TRBJ2-5	12	ASSWSGYQETQY
NA	TRBV19	TRBD2	TRBJ2-1	12	ASSLGGVYNEQF
NA	TRBV6-1	NA	TRBJ1-2	12	ASSRGGARLGYT
NA	TRBV11-2	TRBD1	TRBJ1-2	14	ASSLPTGQGAVGYT
NA	TRBV7-6	TRBD1	TRBJ2-1	9	ASSSGQLPF
NA	TRBV4-3	TRBD1	TRBJ1-4	16	ASSRTWGQGTTNEKLF
NA	TRBV5-5	TRBD1	TRBJ1-1	14	ASTQTPTRGPTEAF
NA	TRBV29-1	TRBD2	TRBJ2-7	13	SAVARGRVPYEQY
NA	TRBV4-3	TRBD1	TRBJ1-1	14	ASSQDPSGGPTEAF
NA	TRBV7-9	TRBD2	TRBJ2-5	11	ASSLASGETQY
NA	TRBV6-5	NA	TRBJ2-2	11	ASSYIREGELF
NA	TRBV19	TRBD1	TRBJ1-6	11	ASTGGYNSPLH
NA	TRBV7-9	TRBD2	TRBJ2-7	11	ASSLIAGYEQY
once	TRBV5-1	NA	TRBJ2-3	12	ASSLATGTDTQY
NA	TRBV30	TRBD2	TRBJ2-1	14	AWTYPTSGIFNEQF
NA	TRBV7-9	NA	TRBJ1-5	12	SSSLGREVQPQH